This TCR beta chain was sequenced in a study of blood T cell repertoires in COVID-19. Study as a whole: Some COVID-19 samples were acute and others convalescent; all came from the United States, Italy and Spain. T cells, B-cell-depleted T cells, or PBMCs provided the cDNA or gDNA that served as material.

This clone has only one observation. The CDR3 contains 15 residues. Germline V gives CDR1 LNHDA, CDR2 SQIVND (reference sequence). Trimming left V 3 bases short and J 2 bases short, with 13 bases between. Per the authors' pipeline: By means of reference gene primer amplification, nucleated cell counts were estimated. Clones were read by immunoSEQ multiplex PCR, and TCRdb kept only the in-frame ones, dropping some. Clone size and V and J calls were adopted from that table, with D and trimming inferred from the DNA. Of about 120,000 clones in the sample, approximately 81% were seen once. The genes are TRBV19 and TRBJ1-2, with D possibly TRBD1 on 5 matching bases. The TCR was taken from a woman of 80 years or more with acute or convalescent COVID-19. Sequencing input: peripheral blood. The CDR3 DNA sequence: TGTGCCAGTAGTATTTCGGTTGGGGCAAACTATGGCTACACCTTC. This encodes CASSISVGANYGYTF.